This T cell receptor beta chain stems from a study of regulatory T cells in long-lasting Graves disease. V lost 0 bases, J lost 4 bases, and 16 bases lay in between. Looked up from germline, CDR1 is DFQATT and CDR2 is SNEGSKA (reference sequence). The CDR3 loop spans 16 amino acids. Time point in this sample: newly diagnosed GD, antithyroid drugs for less than 3 months. RNA from PBMCs was the source of the TCR library. In regard to this clonotype: Its antigen is not known.

Investigators prepared the TCR beta libraries by applying iRepertoire HTBI primers and Arm-PCR of CDR3 regions. TCRdb recomputed calls from the multiplex PCR reads with MiXCR, one row per CDR3 protein. Of fewer than 400,000 distinct CDR3 sequences in the sample, about 20% were seen once. Study-wide points: Persistent disease favored TRBV28, TRBJ1-2 and TRBJ2-5.

The receptor was derived from a female donor with Graves disease. The material was peripheral blood mononuclear cells (PBMCs), obtained at new diagnosis, from a patient treated with antithyroid drugs. This sequence joins TRBV20-1 and TRBJ2-1, with no clear D. CDR3 DNA: TGCAGTGCTAGAGACCCCCCTCCCACGACTTACAATGAGCAGTTCTTC. It encodes CSARDPPPTTYNEQFF.